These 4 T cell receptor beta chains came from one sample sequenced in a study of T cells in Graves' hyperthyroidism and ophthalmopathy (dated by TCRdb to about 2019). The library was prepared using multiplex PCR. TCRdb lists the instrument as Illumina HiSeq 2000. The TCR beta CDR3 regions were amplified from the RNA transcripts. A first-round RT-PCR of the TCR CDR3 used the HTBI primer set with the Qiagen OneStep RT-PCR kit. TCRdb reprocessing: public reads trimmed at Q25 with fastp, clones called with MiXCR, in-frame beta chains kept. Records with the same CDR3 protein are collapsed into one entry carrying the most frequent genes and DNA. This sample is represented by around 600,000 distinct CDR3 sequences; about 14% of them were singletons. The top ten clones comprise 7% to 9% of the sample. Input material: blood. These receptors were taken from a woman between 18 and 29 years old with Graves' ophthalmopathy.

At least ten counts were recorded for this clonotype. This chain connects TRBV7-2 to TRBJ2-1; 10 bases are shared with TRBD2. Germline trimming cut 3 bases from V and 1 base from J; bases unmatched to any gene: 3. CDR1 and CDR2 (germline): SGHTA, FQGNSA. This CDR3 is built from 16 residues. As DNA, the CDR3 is TGTGCCAGCAGCTTCCTAGCGGGAGCGTCCTACAATGAGCAGTTCTTC. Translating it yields CASSFLAGASYNEQFF.

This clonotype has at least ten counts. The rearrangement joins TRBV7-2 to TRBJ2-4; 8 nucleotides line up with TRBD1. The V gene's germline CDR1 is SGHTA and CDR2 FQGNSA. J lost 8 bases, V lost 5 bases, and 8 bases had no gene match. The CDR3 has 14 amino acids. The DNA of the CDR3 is TGTGCCAGCAGCCAGAACAGGGGGGCGGACATTCAGTACTTC. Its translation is CASSQNRGADIQYF.

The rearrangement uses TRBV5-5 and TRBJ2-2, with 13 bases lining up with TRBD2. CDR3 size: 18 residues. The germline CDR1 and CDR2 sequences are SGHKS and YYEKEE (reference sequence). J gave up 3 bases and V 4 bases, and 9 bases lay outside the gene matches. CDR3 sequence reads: CASSGRTSGSRYTGELFF. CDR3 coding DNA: TGTGCCAGCAGCGGGCGGACTAGCGGGAGTAGGTACACCGGGGAGCTGTTTTTT.

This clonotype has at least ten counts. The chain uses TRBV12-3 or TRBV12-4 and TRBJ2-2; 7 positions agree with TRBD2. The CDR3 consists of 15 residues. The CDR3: CVTSWASGNTGELFF. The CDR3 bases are TGTGTCACTTCGTGGGCTAGCGGGAACACCGGGGAGCTGTTTTTT.